Following are 4 T cell receptor beta chains from one sample sequenced in a study of cytomegalovirus exposure and HLA in healthy donors (dated by TCRdb to about 2017). Library generation was performed with the immunoSEQ multiplex PCR assay. The multiplex PCR relied on a mix of 60 forward primers for TCR Vbeta segments and 13 reverse primers for TCR Jbeta segments. The table comes from immuneACCESS by way of TCRdb, which keeps in-frame sequences with V and J called. Part of the clones is missing from these tables; in studies checked, under half for an unresolved V gene and the rest for unknown reasons. Counted in this sample were around 150,000 clones; approximately 81% of them appeared once. Around 2% of the sample is taken by the ten largest. Material for sequencing was PBMCs. The receptors come from a young man in good health and CMV-seronegative.

The chain is built from TRBV28 and TRBJ2-2, with a possible D match to TRBD2 (7 bases). The CDR3 is 17 amino acids. Per the germline V gene, CDR1 is MDHEN and CDR2 is SYDVKM. Deletions cut 5 bases from V and 3 bases from J, with 19 bases between. The chain's CDR3 is CASSPPWGGGYTGELFF. The CDR3 nucleotides are TGTGCCAGCAGTCCCCCTTGGGGAGGGGGATACACCGGGGAGCTGTTTTTT.

This rearrangement joins TRBV7-9 to TRBJ1-2; TRBD1 aligns across 8 bases. CDR1 and CDR2 (germline): SEHNR, FQNEAQ (reference sequence). The CDR3 length is 13 residues. V gave up 5 bases and J gave up 3 bases; unmatched junction bases: 2. DNA of the CDR3: TGTGCCAGCAGCGTGACAGGGGACTATGGCTACACCTTC. Protein: CASSVTGDYGYTF.

This clone was counted between two and nine times. The V call is TRBV4-1, the J call TRBJ2-4; TRBD1 is a possible D gene (5 bases). The CDR3 covers 16 residues. Germline V lookup: CDR1 MGHRA, CDR2 YSYEKL. V gave up 1 base and J gave up 8 bases, with 18 bases separating them. The CDR3 sequence: CASSQVAVQGGDIQYF. CDR3 DNA: TGCGCCAGCAGCCAAGTTGCGGTCCAGGGCGGTGACATTCAGTACTTC.

The chain recombines TRBV9 with TRBJ2-6, with unresolved D. This CDR3 comprises 13 residues. The germline V gene has CDR1 SGDLS and CDR2 YYNGEE. Trimming pared 2 bases from V and 3 bases from J, leaving 3 bases between. Here the CDR3 DNA reads TGTGCCAGCAGCGTTCTTGGGGCCAACGTCCTGACTTTC. Translated, it gives CASSVLGANVLTF.